This T cell receptor beta chain was documented in a study of blood T cell repertoires in COVID-19. Assay used: immunoSEQ multiplex PCR; TCRdb lists only in-frame clones, some missing. The sample records 150,000 to 200,000 clones, approximately 88% being singletons. Between the trimmed V and J ends, which lost 3 bases and 7 bases, there was a span of 14 bases. The CDR3 contains 15 residues. Germline-derived CDR1 and CDR2 are SGHRS and YFSETQ. The chain employs TRBV5-1 and TRBJ1-6; D may be TRBD1 (6 bases). The source of this sequence is a woman aged 55-70 years who had recovered from COVID-19. The sequenced material came from PBMCs or T cells enriched from blood (not recorded which). The CDR3 DNA reads TGCGCCAGCAGCTCCGCCGGGACACAAAATTCACCCCTCCACTTT. Protein sequence: CASSSAGTQNSPLHF.